The entry that follows covers one T cell receptor (beta chain) sequence. Its specificity is unknown. The entry originates in a study of post-analysis software for immune sequencing data. Broader study findings: Relative to controls, patients had five TRBV segments at higher frequency, with TRBV5-6, TRBV5-1 and TRBV20-1 among these.

TCR beta libraries were prepared from cDNA with unique molecular identifiers. There were 1 to 10 million T cells, and about 500,000 cDNA molecules came from them. TCRdb re-analysed the PCR reads in MiXCR, keeping a single row per CDR3 protein. The sample has 400,000 to 500,000 distinct CDR3 sequences, approximately 37% seen once; the top ten hold 6.5% to 8%. The CDR3 sequence is 16 residues long. The trim removed 6 bases at V and 0 bases at J, leaving 9 bases unmatched. Germline CDR1 reads SQVTM; CDR2 reads ANQGSEA. This TCR derives from a girl aged 2 to 9 with multiple sclerosis. The specimen was blood. The rearrangement uses TRBV29-1 and TRBJ1-5; 9 bases are shared with TRBD1. CDR3 protein: CSVLRWTGDSNQPQHF. CDR3 DNA: TGCAGCGTCCTCCGTTGGACAGGGGATAGCAATCAGCCCCAGCATTTT.